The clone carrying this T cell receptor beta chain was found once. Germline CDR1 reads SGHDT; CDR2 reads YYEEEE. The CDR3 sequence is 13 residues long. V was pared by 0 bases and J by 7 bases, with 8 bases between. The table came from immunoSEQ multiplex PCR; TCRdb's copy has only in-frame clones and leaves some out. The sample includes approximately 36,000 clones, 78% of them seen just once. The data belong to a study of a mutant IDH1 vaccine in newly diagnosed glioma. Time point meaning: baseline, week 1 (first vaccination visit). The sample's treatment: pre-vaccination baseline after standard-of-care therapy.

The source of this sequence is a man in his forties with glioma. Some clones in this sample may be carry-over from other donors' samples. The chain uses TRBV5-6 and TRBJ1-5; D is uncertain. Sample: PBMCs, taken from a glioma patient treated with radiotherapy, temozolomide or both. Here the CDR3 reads CASSLASSQPQHF. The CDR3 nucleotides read TGTGCCAGCAGCTTGGCCAGCTCACAGCCCCAGCATTTT.